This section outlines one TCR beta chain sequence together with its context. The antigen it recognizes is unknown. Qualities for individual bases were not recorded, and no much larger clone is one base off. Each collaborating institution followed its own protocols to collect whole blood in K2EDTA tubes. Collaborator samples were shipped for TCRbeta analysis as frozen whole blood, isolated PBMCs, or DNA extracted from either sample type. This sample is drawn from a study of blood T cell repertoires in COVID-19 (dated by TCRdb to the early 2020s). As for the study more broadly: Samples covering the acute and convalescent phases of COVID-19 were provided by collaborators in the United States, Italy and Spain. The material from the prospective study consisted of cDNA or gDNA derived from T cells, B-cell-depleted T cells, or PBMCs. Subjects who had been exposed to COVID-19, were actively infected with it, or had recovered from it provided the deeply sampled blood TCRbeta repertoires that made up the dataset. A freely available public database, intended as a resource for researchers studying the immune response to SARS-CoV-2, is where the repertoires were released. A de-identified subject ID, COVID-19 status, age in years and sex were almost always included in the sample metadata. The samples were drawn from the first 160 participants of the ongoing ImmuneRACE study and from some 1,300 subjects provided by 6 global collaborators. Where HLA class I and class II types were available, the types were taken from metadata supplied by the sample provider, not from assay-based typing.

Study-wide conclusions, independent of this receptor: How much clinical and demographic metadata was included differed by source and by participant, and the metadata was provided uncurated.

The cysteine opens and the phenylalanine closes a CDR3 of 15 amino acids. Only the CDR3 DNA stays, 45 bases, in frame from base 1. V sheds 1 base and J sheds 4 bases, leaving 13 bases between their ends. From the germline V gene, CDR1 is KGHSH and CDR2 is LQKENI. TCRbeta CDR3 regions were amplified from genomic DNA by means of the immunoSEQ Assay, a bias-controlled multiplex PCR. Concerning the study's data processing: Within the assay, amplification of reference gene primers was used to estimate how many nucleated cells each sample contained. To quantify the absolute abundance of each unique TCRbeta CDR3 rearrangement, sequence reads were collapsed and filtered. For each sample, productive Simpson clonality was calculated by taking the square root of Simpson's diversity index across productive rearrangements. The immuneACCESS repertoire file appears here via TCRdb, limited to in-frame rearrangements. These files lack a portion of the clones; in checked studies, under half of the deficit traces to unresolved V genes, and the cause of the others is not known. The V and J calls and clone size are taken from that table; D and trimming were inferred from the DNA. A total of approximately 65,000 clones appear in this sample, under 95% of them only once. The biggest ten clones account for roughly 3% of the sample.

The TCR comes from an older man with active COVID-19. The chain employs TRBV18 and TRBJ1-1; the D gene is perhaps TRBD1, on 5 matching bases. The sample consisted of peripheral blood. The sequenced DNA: TGTGCCAGCTCACCACTCTTAGGGCAGGGCACTGAAGCTTTCTTT. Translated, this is CASSPLLGQGTEAFF.